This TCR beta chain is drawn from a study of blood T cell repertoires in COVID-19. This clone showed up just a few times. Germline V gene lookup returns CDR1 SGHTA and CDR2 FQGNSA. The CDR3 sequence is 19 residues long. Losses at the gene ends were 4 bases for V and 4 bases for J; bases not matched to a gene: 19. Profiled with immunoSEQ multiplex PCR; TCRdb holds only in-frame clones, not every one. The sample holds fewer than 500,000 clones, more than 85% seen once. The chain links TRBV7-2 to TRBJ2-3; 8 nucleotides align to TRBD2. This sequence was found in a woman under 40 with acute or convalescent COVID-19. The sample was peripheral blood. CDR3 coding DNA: TGTGCCAGCAGCTCCCCAGCGCTTAGCGGGGATTTCAACCCAGATACGCAGTATTTT. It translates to CASSSPALSGDFNPDTQYF.